This T cell receptor (beta chain) was identified during a study of T cell responses to AZD1222 COVID-19 vaccine. As for this clone: Its antigen is not known.

Whole-study results and caveats: An increase in Spike-specific TCR breadth and depth was observed after two AZD1222 doses.

Only in-frame clones appear in the TCRdb table, and some are missing; sequencing was by immunoSEQ multiplex PCR. In the table there are tens of thousands of clones, roughly 89% of which are singletons. This CDR3 has 15 amino acids. Germline-derived CDR1 and CDR2 are LNHDA and SQIVND (reference sequence). Deletions cut 4 bases from V and 5 bases from J, with 17 bases between. This material consisted of peripheral blood, taken on day 0 of MenACWY control vaccination. The TCR originated in an adult in good health. The V and J genes are TRBV19 and TRBJ1-1; D gene unclear. CDR3 sequence reads: CASSTLPHGETEAFF. Written as DNA, the CDR3 is TGTGCCAGTAGTACGCTACCCCATGGGGAAACTGAAGCTTTCTTT.